Detailed here is one T cell receptor (beta chain). This record comes from a study of blood T cell repertoires in COVID-19. TCRdb's copy holds only in-frame clones and misses some; the assay was immunoSEQ multiplex PCR. The sample holds approximately 120,000 clones; about 87% are singletons and the top ten take 5.5% to 8.5%. J lost 4 bases, V lost 8 bases, and 10 bases had no gene match. The CDR3 is 14 amino acids. Germline V CDR1 and CDR2: MDHEN, SYDVKM. Sequencing used peripheral blood. This chain uses TRBV28 with TRBJ1-1; 7 bases align to TRBD1. The clonotype originates from a woman in her forties or fifties with acute or convalescent COVID-19. The CDR3 here is CASGMTGMVTEAFF. The CDR3 nucleotides read TGTGCCAGCGGAATGACAGGGATGGTCACTGAAGCTTTCTTT.